This T cell receptor beta chain derives from a study of shared clonotypes between healthy human individuals. Study-level information: Three plates were used per donor for CD4 naive, three for CD4 memory, two for CD8 naive and one for CD8 memory. Overall study findings and caveats: Estimated richness was generally greater in naive than memory subsets.

Naivety among CD8 cells was defined by CD45RO negativity and positive CCR7 selection, thereby excluding terminally differentiated effector memory CD45RA+ cells. Produced via immunoSEQ multiplex PCR; TCRdb's table is partial and in-frame only. The sample comprises about 1,800,000 clones, about 94% of which are singletons, and approximately 1.2% rests with the top ten. Regarding this clone: What it binds is unknown.

The origin of this receptor is a man between 18 and 29 years old in good health. Sequences were obtained from naive CD8+ T cells sorted from blood.

The DNA of the CDR3 is TGTGCCAGCAGCGTAGCCGCGACCAAGTTCCCGAACACTGAAGCTTTCTTT. Translating it yields CASSVAATKFPNTEAFF. J is TRBJ1-1 and V is TRBV9, with unresolved D. CDR3 length equals 17 residues. The germline V gene encodes CDR1 SGDLS and CDR2 YYNGEE. V shed 0 bases and J shed 1 base, with 16 bases lying between them.